This entry concerns a single T cell receptor (beta chain). Its antigen remains unknown. The CDR3 consists of 16 residues. The V end was cut by 5 bases, the J end by 4 bases, with 17 bases between. Germline V gene sequence: CDR1 MNHEY, CDR2 SMNVEV (reference sequence). Primers included in the PCR were 60 Vbeta and 13 Jbeta primers. Authors' analysis steps: It was a later analysis that counted tens of millions of unique TCR beta chains, of which approximately 9.9 million were shared. The data were produced by immunoSEQ multiplex PCR, yet TCRdb's version contains in-frame clones alone and is incomplete. The V and J calls and clone size were taken over from that table, and D and trimming were inferred from the DNA. Of some 140,000 clones in the sample, roughly three quarters were seen once. This sample was taken from a study of cytomegalovirus exposure and HLA in healthy donors. Overall study findings and caveats: Accurate prediction of most subjects' HLA-A and HLA-B alleles from TCR beta sequences was reported. Earlier results showed most TCR beta V segments being productive about 90% or about 30% of the time.

The rearrangement joins TRBV27 to TRBJ1-4; D is perhaps TRBD1 (6 bases). The material sequenced was PBMCs. This sequence originates from a young man in good health and CMV-seronegative. This chain's CDR3 is CASSLSAQGFNEKLFF. The CDR3 bases are TGTGCCAGCAGTCTTTCCGCACAGGGATTTAATGAAAAACTGTTTTTT.